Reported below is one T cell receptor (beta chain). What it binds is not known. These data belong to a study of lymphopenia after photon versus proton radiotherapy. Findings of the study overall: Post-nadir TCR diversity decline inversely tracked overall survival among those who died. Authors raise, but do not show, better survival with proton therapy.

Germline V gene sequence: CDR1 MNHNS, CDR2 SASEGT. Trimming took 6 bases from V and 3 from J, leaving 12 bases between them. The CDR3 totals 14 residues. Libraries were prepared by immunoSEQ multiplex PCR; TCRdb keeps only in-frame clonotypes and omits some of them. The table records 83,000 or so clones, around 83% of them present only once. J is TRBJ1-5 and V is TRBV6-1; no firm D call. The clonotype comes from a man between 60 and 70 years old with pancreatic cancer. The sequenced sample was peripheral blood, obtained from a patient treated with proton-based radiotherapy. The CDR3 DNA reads TGTGCCAGCAGGCCGGGCCTAATCAATCAGCCCCAGCATTTT. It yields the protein CASRPGLINQPQHF.